Reported below is one T cell receptor beta chain. Its specificity is not known. Other DNA variants within this sample encode the same CDR3. Treatment noted: oral pan-JAK inhibitor, 5-10 mg twice daily. This entry is derived from a study of CD8+ T cells in alopecia areata. Turning to the study itself: Among treated patients, severity was scored by affected scalp area percentage. Whole-study results and caveats: Normal scalp had lower clonality than lesional scalp, with alopecia totalis/universalis lesions showing this most strongly. Scalp clonality decreased significantly with tofacitinib, and so did expanded CD8+ clones among the top 100.

From germline, CDR1 is SQVTM and CDR2 ANQGSEA. V lost 4 bases to trimming and J lost 0 bases, with 9 bases between them. This CDR3 region has 13 residues. As the sequencing template, cDNA was produced by extracting RNA and reverse transcribing it. TCRdb keeps only in-frame clones here, not all; method: immunoSEQ multiplex PCR. The sample holds fewer than 250,000 clones, approximately 40% seen once. The input for sequencing was CD4+ T cells sorted from blood, taken at roughly week 38, from a patient treated with tofacitinib. This TCR came from a human donor with alopecia areata. This chain uses TRBV29-1 with TRBJ1-1, with D possibly matching TRBD1 (6 bases). The CDR3 here is CSVVRGLNTEAFF. The CDR3 DNA sequence: TGCAGCGTTGTCCGGGGGCTGAACACTGAAGCTTTCTTT.